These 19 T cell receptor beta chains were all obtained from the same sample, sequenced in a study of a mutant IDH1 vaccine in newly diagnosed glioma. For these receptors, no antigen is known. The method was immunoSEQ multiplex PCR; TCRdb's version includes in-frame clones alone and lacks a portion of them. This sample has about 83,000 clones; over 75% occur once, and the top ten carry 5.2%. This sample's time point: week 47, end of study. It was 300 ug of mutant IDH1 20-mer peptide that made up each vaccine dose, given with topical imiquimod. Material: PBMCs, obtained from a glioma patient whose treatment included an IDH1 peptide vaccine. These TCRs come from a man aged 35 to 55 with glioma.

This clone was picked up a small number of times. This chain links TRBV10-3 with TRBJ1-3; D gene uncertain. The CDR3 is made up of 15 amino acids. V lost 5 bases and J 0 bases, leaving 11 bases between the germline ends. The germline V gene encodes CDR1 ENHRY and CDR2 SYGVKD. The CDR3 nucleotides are TGTGCCATCAGTCCAGCAGGTGTCTCTGGAAACACCATATATTTT. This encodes CAISPAGVSGNTIYF.

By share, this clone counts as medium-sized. This chain's CDR3 is CASSENRGRGYTF. Written as DNA, the CDR3 is TGTGCCAGCAGCGAGAACAGGGGACGCGGCTACACCTTC. V usage is TRBV2 and J usage is TRBJ1-2; TRBD1 matches at 7 bases. The germline V gene encodes CDR1 SNHLY and CDR2 FYNNEI. This CDR3 has 13 amino acids. Losses at the gene ends were 6 bases for V and 8 bases for J; bases not matched to a gene: 9.

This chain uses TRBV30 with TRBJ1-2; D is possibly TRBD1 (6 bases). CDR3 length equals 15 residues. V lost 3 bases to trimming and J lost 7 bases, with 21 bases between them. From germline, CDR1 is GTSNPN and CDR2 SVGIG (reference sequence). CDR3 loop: CAWRRGRDKQVGYTF. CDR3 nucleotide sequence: TGTGCCTGGAGAAGGGGCAGGGACAAGCAGGTTGGCTACACCTTC.

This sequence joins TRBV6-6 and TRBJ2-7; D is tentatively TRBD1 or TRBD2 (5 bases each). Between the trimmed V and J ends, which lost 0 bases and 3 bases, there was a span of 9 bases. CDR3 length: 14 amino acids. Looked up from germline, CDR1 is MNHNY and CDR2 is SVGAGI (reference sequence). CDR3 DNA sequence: TGTGCCAGCAGTTACTCGGGGGAAGACTACGAGCAGTACTTC. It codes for CASSYSGEDYEQYF.

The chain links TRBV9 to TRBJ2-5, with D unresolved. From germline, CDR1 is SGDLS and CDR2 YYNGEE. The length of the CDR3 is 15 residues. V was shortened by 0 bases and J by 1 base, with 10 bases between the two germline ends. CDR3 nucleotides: TGTGCCAGCAGCGTAGCTACAGTAAGCCAAGAGACCCAGTACTTC. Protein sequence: CASSVATVSQETQYF.

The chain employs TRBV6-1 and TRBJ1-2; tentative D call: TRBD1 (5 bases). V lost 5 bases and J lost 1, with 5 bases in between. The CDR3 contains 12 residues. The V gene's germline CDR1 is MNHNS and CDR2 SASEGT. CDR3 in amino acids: CASSQGNYGYTF. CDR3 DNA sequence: TGTGCCAGCAGTCAGGGTAACTATGGCTACACCTTC.

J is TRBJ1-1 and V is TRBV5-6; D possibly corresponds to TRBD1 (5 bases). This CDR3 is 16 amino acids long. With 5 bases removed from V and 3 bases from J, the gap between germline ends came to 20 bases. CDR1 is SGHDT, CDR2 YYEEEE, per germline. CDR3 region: CASSLPVGVSDTEAFF. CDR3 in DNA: TGTGCCAGCAGTTTACCCGTAGGGGTTTCGGACACTGAAGCTTTCTTT.

The CDR3 DNA is TGTGCCAGCAGTTACTCGATAGCCGGCGAGCAGTACTTC. This translates into CASSYSIAGEQYF. The rearrangement joins TRBV6-5 to TRBJ2-7, with D uncertain. The CDR3 sequence is 13 residues long. Germline V lookup: CDR1 MNHEY, CDR2 SVGAGI. Between the trimmed V and J ends, which lost 0 bases and 6 bases, there was a span of 9 bases.

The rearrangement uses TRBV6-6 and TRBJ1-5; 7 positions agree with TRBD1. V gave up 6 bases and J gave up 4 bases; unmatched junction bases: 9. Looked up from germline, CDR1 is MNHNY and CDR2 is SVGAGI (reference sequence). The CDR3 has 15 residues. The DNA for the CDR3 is TGTGCCAGCAGCCGCGACAGGGAGAAGAATCAGCCCCAGCATTTT. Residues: CASSRDREKNQPQHF.

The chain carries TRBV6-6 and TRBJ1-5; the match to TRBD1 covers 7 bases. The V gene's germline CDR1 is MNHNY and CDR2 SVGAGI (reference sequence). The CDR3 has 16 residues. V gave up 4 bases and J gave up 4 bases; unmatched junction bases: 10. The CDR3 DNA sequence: TGTGCCAGCAGTTCCCTCTGGCAGGGGGAAAATCAGCCCCAGCATTTT. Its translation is CASSSLWQGENQPQHF.

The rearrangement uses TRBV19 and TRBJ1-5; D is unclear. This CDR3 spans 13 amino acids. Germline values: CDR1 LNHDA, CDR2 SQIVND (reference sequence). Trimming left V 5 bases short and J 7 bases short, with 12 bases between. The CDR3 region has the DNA TGTGCCAGTAGTTCTTGGGGTACGCAGCCCCAGCATTTT. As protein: CASSSWGTQPQHF.

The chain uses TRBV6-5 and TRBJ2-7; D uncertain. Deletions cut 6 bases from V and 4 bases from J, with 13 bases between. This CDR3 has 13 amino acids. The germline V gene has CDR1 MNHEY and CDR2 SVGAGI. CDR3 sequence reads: CASRPRAAYEQYF. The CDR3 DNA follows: TGTGCCAGCAGACCCCGGGCGGCTTACGAGCAGTACTTC.

The CDR3 DNA is TGTGCCAGTAGCCCCCTCGGGGGTCGGGGCACAGATACGCAGTATTTT. The encoded protein is CASSPLGGRGTDTQYF. This chain joins TRBV19 and TRBJ2-3; D is possibly TRBD2 (6 bases). CDR3 length equals 16 residues. Trimming cost V 6 bases and J 1 base, with 17 bases left between them. The germline V gene has CDR1 LNHDA and CDR2 SQIVND (reference sequence).

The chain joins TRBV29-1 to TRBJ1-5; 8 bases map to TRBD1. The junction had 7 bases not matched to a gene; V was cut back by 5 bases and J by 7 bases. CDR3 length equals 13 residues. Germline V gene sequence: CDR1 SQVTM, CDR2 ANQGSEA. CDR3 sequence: CSVSPTGAQPQHF. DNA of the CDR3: TGCAGCGTTTCCCCGACAGGGGCACAGCCCCAGCATTTT.

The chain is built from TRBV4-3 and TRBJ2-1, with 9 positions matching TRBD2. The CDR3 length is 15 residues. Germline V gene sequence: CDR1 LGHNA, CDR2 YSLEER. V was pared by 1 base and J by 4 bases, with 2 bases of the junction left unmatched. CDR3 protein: CASSQAGLAYNEQFF. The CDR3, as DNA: TGCGCCAGCAGCCAAGCCGGACTAGCGTACAATGAGCAGTTCTTC.

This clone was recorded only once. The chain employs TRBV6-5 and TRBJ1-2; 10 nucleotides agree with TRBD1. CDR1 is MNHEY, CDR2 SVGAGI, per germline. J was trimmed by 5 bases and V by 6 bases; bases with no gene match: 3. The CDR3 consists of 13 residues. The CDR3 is CASSGTGDYGYTF. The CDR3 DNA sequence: TGTGCCAGCAGCGGGACAGGGGATTATGGCTACACCTTC.

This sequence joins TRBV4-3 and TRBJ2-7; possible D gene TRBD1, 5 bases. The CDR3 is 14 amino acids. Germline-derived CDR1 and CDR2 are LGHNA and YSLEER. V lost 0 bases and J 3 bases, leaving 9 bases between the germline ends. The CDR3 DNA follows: TGCGCCAGCAGCCAAGAGGGTAGGGGCTACGAGCAGTACTTC. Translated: CASSQEGRGYEQYF.

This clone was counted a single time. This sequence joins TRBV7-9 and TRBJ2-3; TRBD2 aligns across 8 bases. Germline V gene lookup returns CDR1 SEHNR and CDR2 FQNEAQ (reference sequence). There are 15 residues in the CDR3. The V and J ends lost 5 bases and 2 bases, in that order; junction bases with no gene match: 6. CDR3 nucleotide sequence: TGTGCCAGCAGCCGCTTAGCGGGACACACAGATACGCAGTATTTT. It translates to CASSRLAGHTDTQYF.

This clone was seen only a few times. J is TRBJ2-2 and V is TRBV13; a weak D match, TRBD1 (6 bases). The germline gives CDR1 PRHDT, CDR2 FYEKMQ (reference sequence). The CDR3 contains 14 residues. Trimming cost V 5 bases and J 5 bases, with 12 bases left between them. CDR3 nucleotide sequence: TGTGCCAGCAGCCCACAGGGAAGGACCGGGGAGCTGTTTTTT. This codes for CASSPQGRTGELFF.